This T cell receptor beta chain stems from a study of T cell repertoires in cytomegalovirus infection. CDR3 length equals 14 residues. The V end lost 3 bases, the J end lost 3 bases, and 8 bases lay between the germline ends. Germline CDR1 is SGHTA and CDR2 is FQGNSA. In its sample, this clonotype was seen many times. MiXCR was run by TCRdb on the reads, yielding one entry per CDR3 protein. The sample shows about 450,000 distinct CDR3 sequences, about 33% of them seen only once. The chain has TRBV7-2 and TRBJ2-2, with a weak D call TRBD1 (5 bases). This TCR was sampled from a human donor in good health (CMV status not recorded). Some clones in this sample may be carry-over from other donors' samples. The sequenced material came from PBMCs. For the CDR3, the DNA is TGTGCCAGCAGCTTTTGGGGCGACACCGGGGAGCTGTTTTTT. Translating it yields CASSFWGDTGELFF. Based on the CDR3 plus reference TRBV7-2 and TRBJ2-2, the full variable domain is GAGVSQSPSNKVTEKGKDVELRCDPISGHTALYWYRQSLGQGLEFLIYFQGNSAPDKSGLPSDRFSAERTGGSVSTLTIQRTQQEDSAVYLCASSFWGDTGELFFGEGSRLTVL.